The clone carrying this TCR beta chain turned up a few times. The sample is drawn from a study of blood T cell repertoires in COVID-19. Turning to the study itself: Material from acute and convalescent COVID-19 was sourced from the United States, Italy and Spain. Nucleic acid was either cDNA or gDNA, and it came from T cells, B-cell-depleted T cells, or PBMCs.

Per germline, CDR1 MNHNY and CDR2 SVGAGI (reference sequence). The CDR3 is made up of 14 amino acids. V lost 10 bases, J lost 3 bases, and 8 bases stayed unmatched. Original handling: Cell counts per sample came from amplifying reference gene primers. The repertoire was sequenced with immunoSEQ multiplex PCR; TCRdb's copy has only in-frame clones and lacks some. V, J and clone size are those of that table, while D and trimming were read from the DNA. This table has about 70,000 clones, roughly 86% appearing once. Sequencing input: peripheral blood. The clonotype comes from a woman aged 55-70 years with acute or convalescent COVID-19. This chain connects TRBV6-6 to TRBJ2-1, with 8 bases lining up with TRBD1. The CDR3 nucleotides read TGTGCCACGGGACAGGCGGCCCGCTACAATGAGCAGTTCTTC. Amino acids: CATGQAARYNEQFF.